Each of the 20 T cell receptor beta chains below was sequenced from the same sample in a study of prognosis after radiotherapy for stage I lung cancer. TCR beta CDR3 amplification from genomic DNA was performed by two-round multiplex PCR. It was primers specific to each TRBV and TRBJ gene that first-round PCR used. TCRdb re-analysed the multiplex PCR reads in MiXCR, keeping a single row per CDR3 protein. The sample yields roughly 38,000 distinct CDR3 sequences, roughly a quarter seen once. The sequencing here drew on PBMCs, taken before or after stereotactic body radiation therapy (not recorded which). The receptor source for this set is a donor at least 50 years old with non-small cell lung cancer.

This clonotype was detected ten times or more. The rearrangement uses TRBV19 and TRBJ1-1; 7 nucleotides match TRBD1. This CDR3 has 16 residues. Germline V CDR1 and CDR2: LNHDA, SQIVND (reference sequence). V dropped 5 bases and J dropped 3; count of bases not matched to a gene: 12. CDR3 residues: CASSPYRRQGDTEAFF. DNA of the CDR3: TGTGCCAGTAGTCCATACCGTCGACAGGGTGACACTGAAGCTTTCTTT.

The sample holds many counts of this clonotype. The genes are TRBV2 and TRBJ1-2, with 7 positions matching TRBD1. CDR3 length: 13 residues. V trimming: 4 bases; J trimming: 7 bases; junction bases outside the gene matches: 6. Per the germline V gene, CDR1 is SNHLY and CDR2 is FYNNEI. DNA of the CDR3: TGTGCCAGCAGTGTTGTCAGGGGGGCTGGCTACACCTTC. Residues: CASSVVRGAGYTF.

In this sample, this clonotype turned up many times. This chain uses TRBV11-2 with TRBJ2-7, with D tentatively TRBD1 or TRBD2 (5 bases each). Per germline, CDR1 SGHAT and CDR2 FQNNGV. This CDR3 spans 12 amino acids. Trimming pared 7 bases from V and 6 bases from J, leaving 13 bases between. The CDR3 is CASNTGTAEQYF. In DNA, the CDR3 is TGTGCCAGCAACACCGGGACGGCCGAGCAGTACTTC. The variable domain in full, completed from reference TRBV11-2 and TRBJ2-7, reads EAGVAQSPRYKIIEKRQSVAFWCNPISGHATLYWYQQILGQGPKLLIQFQNNGVVDDSQLPKDRFSAERLKGVDSTLKIQPAKLEDSAVYLCASNTGTAEQYFGPGTRLTVT.

In its sample, this clonotype was seen a few times. A much bigger clone sits one base away, suggesting this may be a read error. This rearrangement joins TRBV6-2 or TRBV6-3 to TRBJ1-2; D is perhaps TRBD1 (5 bases). Germline values: CDR1 MNHEY, CDR2 SVGEGT. This CDR3 has 13 amino acids. Trimming took off 5 bases at V and 8 bases at J, with 15 bases between the two ends. CDR3 sequence reads: CASSLGHAVGYTF. DNA for the CDR3: TGTGCCAGCAGTCTAGGACACGCCGTGGGCTACACCTTC.

This clonotype occurred many times. The DNA of the CDR3 is TGCGCCAGCAGCTTGGGGAATAACAATGAGCAGTTCTTC. Its translation: CASSLGNNNEQFF. The J gene is TRBJ2-1, the V gene TRBV5-1, with D unclear. The CDR3 totals 13 residues. Trimming took 0 bases from V and 5 from J, leaving 6 bases between them. Germline-derived CDR1 and CDR2 are SGHRS and YFSETQ.

The J gene is TRBJ1-4, the V gene TRBV5-4, with D possibly TRBD1 on 6 matching bases. The CDR3 length is 14 residues. Germline lookup yields CDR1 SGHNT and CDR2 YYREEE (reference sequence). Trimming took 0 bases from V and 5 from J, leaving 8 bases between them. For the CDR3, the DNA is TGTGCCAGCAGCTTGGCAGGGGTGAATGAAAAACTGTTTTTT. Its protein product is CASSLAGVNEKLFF.

This clonotype was picked up many times. The chain joins TRBV20-1 to TRBJ2-7, with 11 positions matching TRBD2. Per germline, CDR1 DFQATT and CDR2 SNEGSKA (reference sequence). This CDR3 is built from 15 residues. V dropped 1 base and J dropped 5; count of bases not matched to a gene: 7. CDR3 in amino acids: CSARGGSGRVHEQYF. CDR3 coding DNA: TGCAGTGCTAGAGGCGGTAGCGGGAGGGTGCACGAGCAGTACTTC.

This clonotype showed up many times. The chain recombines TRBV30 with TRBJ2-7, with 9 bases matching TRBD1. CDR1 is GTSNPN, CDR2 SVGIG, per germline (reference sequence). Germline trimming cut 4 bases from V and 6 bases from J; bases unmatched to any gene: 13. The CDR3 runs to 15 residues. The CDR3 here is CAWKIGGTGPSEQYF. CDR3 in DNA: TGTGCCTGGAAAATAGGAGGGACAGGGCCTTCCGAGCAGTACTTC. Using reference TRBV30 and TRBJ2-7 for the parts outside the CDR3, the full variable domain is SQTIHQWPATLVQPVGSPLSLECTVEGTSNPNLYWYRQAAGRGLQLLFYSVGIGQISSEVPQNLSASRPQDRQFILSSKKLLLSDSGFYLCAWKIGGTGPSEQYFGPGTRLTVT.

Regarding this clonotype: This is likely a read error, given that the CDR3 carries no conserved phenylalanine or tryptophan at its end. The chain links TRBV19 to TRBJ1-2, with D possibly being TRBD1 (5 bases). The CDR3 covers 14 residues. Germline-derived CDR1 and CDR2 are LNHDA and SQIVND (reference sequence). This chain's CDR3 is CASRPETESYGYTL. The CDR3 nucleotides read TGTGCCAGTAGGCCCGAGACAGAAAGCTATGGATACACCCTC.

This clonotype was detected ten times or more. The V gene is TRBV19, the J gene TRBJ2-1; 9 bases match TRBD2. The germline V gene encodes CDR1 LNHDA and CDR2 SQIVND (reference sequence). CDR3 length equals 16 residues. V was clipped by 7 bases and J by 2 bases; unmatched bases: 9. CDR3 sequence: CASTLRRGGPYNEQFF. CDR3 nucleotides: TGTGCCAGTACCCTCCGGCGGGGGGGGCCCTACAATGAGCAGTTCTTC. Full variable domain (missing parts from reference TRBV19 and TRBJ2-1): DGGITQSPKYLFRKEGQNVTLSCEQNLNHDAMYWYRQDPGQGLRLIYYSQIVNDFQKGDIAEGYSVSREKKESFPLTVTSAQKNPTAFYLCASTLRRGGPYNEQFFGPGTRLTVL.

Remarks on this clonotype: This likely stems from a read error, as it lies one base from a far larger clone. This rearrangement joins TRBV6-2 or TRBV6-3 to TRBJ1-5; D unclear. CDR3 length: 18 amino acids. The germline gives CDR1 MNHEY, CDR2 SVGEGT. Trimming took off 6 bases at V and 0 bases at J, with 21 bases between the two ends. CDR3 sequence: CASRPSAVAGYSNQPQHF. CDR3 in DNA: TGTGCCAGCAGACCCTCCGCGGTAGCAGGCTATAGCAATCAGCCCCAGCATTTT.

The chain couples TRBV7-6 to TRBJ2-5, with D perhaps matching TRBD2 (5 bases). Germline values: CDR1 SGHVS, CDR2 FNYEAQ. The CDR3 totals 16 residues. V dropped 6 bases and J dropped 2 bases, with 19 bases sitting between them. The CDR3 spells CASSLYRLTTQETQYF. The CDR3 DNA reads as TGTGCCAGCAGTTTATACAGACTAACCACACAAGAGACCCAGTACTTC.

A note on this clonotype: This probably arose from a read error, given a far larger clone one base away. This chain's CDR3 is CASSYSRYRANEQFF. For the CDR3, the DNA is TGTGCCAGCAGTTACTCTAGGTACAGGGCCAATGAGCAGTTCTTC. The chain links TRBV6-4 to TRBJ2-1, with D maybe TRBD1 (6 bases). The length of the CDR3 is 15 residues. Germline-derived CDR1 and CDR2 are MRHNA and SNTAGT.

The sample holds many counts of this clonotype. At one end the junction does not follow the germline gene, possibly because of a read error. V is TRBV12-3 or TRBV12-4 and J is TRBJ2-2; D is perhaps TRBD2 (6 bases). CDR3 size: 12 residues. CDR3 residues: CASTRRGMEVFF. CDR3 bases: TGTGCCAGCACCCGGCGGGGAATGGAGGTGTTTTTT.

The chain links TRBV3-1 to TRBJ2-5; 7 bases line up with TRBD2. The ends lost 8 bases at V and 4 bases at J; junction bases unmatched: 7. From germline, CDR1 is LGHDT and CDR2 YNNKEL (reference sequence). The CDR3 sequence is 13 residues long. DNA for the CDR3: TGTGCCAGCGGTGTGGCGGGAGCAGAGACCCAGTACTTC. Residues: CASGVAGAETQYF.

This clonotype was seen just once. A far larger clone is off by one base, so a read error is likely. This chain joins TRBV6-9 and TRBJ2-4; no firm D call. Germline V gene sequence: CDR1 MNHGY, CDR2 SVAAGI. The CDR3 runs 18 residues. V lost 3 bases and J lost 0, with 18 bases in between. In DNA form, the CDR3 reads TGTGCCAGCAGTTACTGGGCCGACCTTTGGCAAGCCAAAAACATTCAGTACTTC. This translates into CASSYWADLWQAKNIQYF.

Ten or more counts support this clonotype. The J gene is TRBJ2-3, the V gene TRBV20-1; 8 positions agree with TRBD2. This CDR3 spans 14 amino acids. Germline CDR1 DFQATT, CDR2 SNEGSKA (reference sequence). The CDR3 region is CSPQGLARTDTQYF. The DNA of the CDR3 is TGCTCTCCCCAAGGACTAGCACGCACAGATACGCAGTATTTT.

A note on this clonotype: A far larger clone is just one base off, so this is likely a read error. The genes are TRBV6-4 and TRBJ1-6; TRBD1 aligns across 8 bases. V shed 6 bases, J shed 7 bases, and the junction held 8 bases outside the gene matches. Looked up from germline, CDR1 is MRHNA and CDR2 is SNTAGT. This CDR3 region has 15 residues. The CDR3 protein is CASRPTGASNSPLHF. The CDR3 bases are TGTGCCAGCAGACCGACAGGGGCGAGCAATTCACCCCTCCACTTT.

Regarding this clonotype: A far larger clone is one base from this, pointing to a likely read error. The rearrangement links TRBV6-9 to TRBJ1-1; D call uncertain. The CDR3 covers 13 residues. Trimming cost V 3 bases and J 2 bases, with 7 bases left between them. Germline values: CDR1 MNHGY, CDR2 SVAAGI. The CDR3 region has the DNA TGTGCCAGCAGTTACACGGATAACACTGAAGCTTTCTTT. This codes for CASSYTDNTEAFF.

Ten or more counts support this clonotype. The genes are TRBV15 and TRBJ2-2; TRBD1 matches 7 bases. The germline CDR1 and CDR2 sequences are LNHNV and YYDKDF (reference sequence). V lost 1 base, J lost 2 bases, and 10 bases stayed unmatched. The CDR3 spans 18 residues. CDR3 in amino acids: CATSRGYRGAGNTGELFF. CDR3 nucleotide sequence: TGTGCCACCAGCAGAGGGTACAGGGGCGCAGGTAACACCGGGGAGCTGTTTTTT.